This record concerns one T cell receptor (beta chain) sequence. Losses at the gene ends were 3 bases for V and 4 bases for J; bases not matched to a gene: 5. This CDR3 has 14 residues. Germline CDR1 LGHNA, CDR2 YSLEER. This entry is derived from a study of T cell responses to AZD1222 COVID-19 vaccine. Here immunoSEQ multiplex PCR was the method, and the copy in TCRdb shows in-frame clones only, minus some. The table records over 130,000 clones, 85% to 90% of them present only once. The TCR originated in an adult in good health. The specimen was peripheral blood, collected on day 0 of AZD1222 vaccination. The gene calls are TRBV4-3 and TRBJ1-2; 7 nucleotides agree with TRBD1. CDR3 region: CASSHDRDSYGYTF. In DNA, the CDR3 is TGCGCCAGCAGCCACGACAGGGACTCCTATGGCTACACCTTC.